What follows are 15 T cell receptor beta chains derived from one specimen sequenced in a study of blood T cell repertoires in COVID-19. Produced via immunoSEQ multiplex PCR; TCRdb's table is partial and in-frame only. The top ten clones hold just under 15% of a sample with 45,000 to 55,000 clones, about three quarters of them seen once. Sequenced material: peripheral blood. These receptors were taken from a human donor with active or convalescent COVID-19. The donor label of this sample is uncertain.

The chain recombines TRBV7-3 with TRBJ2-1, with 9 nucleotides matching TRBD2. Trimming cost V 5 bases and J 2 bases; bases outside gene matches: 19. The CDR3 runs 20 residues. Germline V gives CDR1 SGHTA, CDR2 FQGTGA. The CDR3 is CASSPRLAGVTPSTYNEQFF. CDR3 coding DNA: TGTGCCAGCAGCCCCCGTTTAGCGGGAGTGACCCCCTCAACCTACAATGAGCAGTTCTTC. Full variable domain (missing parts from reference TRBV7-3 and TRBJ2-1): GAGVSQTPSNKVTEKGKYVELRCDPISGHTALYWYRQSLGQGPEFLIYFQGTGAADDSGLPNDRFFAVRPEGSVSTLKIQRTERGDSAVYLCASSPRLAGVTPSTYNEQFFGPGTRLTVL.

DNA of the CDR3: TGCGCCAGCAGCTCTAGAGGGGGCGGGACCTACGAGCAGTACTTC. Protein: CASSSRGGGTYEQYF. The chain uses TRBV5-1 and TRBJ2-7, with a possible D match to TRBD1 (7 bases). CDR1 is SGHRS and CDR2 is YFSETQ in the germline V gene. The CDR3 spans 15 residues. The V end lost 3 bases, the J end lost 2 bases, and 15 bases lay between the germline ends.

CDR3 loop: CASSQSLYRSGANVLTF. CDR3 sequence (DNA): TGCGCCAGCAGCCAATCCCTCTACAGGTCTGGGGCCAACGTCCTGACTTTC. The J gene is TRBJ2-6, the V gene TRBV4-1; possibly TRBD1 for D (5 bases). In germline, CDR1 is MGHRA, CDR2 YSYEKL. The CDR3 runs 17 residues. V was trimmed by 2 bases and J by 1 base, leaving 12 bases between them.

The CDR3 here is CASSASGRQDNEQYF. The CDR3 nucleotides read TGCGCCAGCAGCGCTAGCGGGAGGCAGGATAACGAGCAGTACTTC. This rearrangement joins TRBV5-1 to TRBJ2-7, with 11 nucleotides matching TRBD2. Trimming removed 4 bases from V and 5 bases from J; junction bases left unmatched: 8. Germline loops: CDR1 SGHRS, CDR2 YFSETQ. The length of the CDR3 is 15 residues.

The V call is TRBV10-3, the J call TRBJ2-7; 8 bases agree with TRBD2. The CDR3 has 17 residues. Trimming cost V 3 bases and J 3 bases; bases outside gene matches: 13. The germline V gene encodes CDR1 ENHRY and CDR2 SYGVKD. CDR3 sequence (DNA): TGTGCCATCAGTGAACCCTCGGCGGGGACTAGAGGCTACGAGCAGTACTTC. This gives the protein CAISEPSAGTRGYEQYF.

This rearrangement joins TRBV7-6 to TRBJ2-1, with 9 bases lining up with TRBD2. V shed 3 bases and J 6 bases; nucleotides not matched to a gene: 0. This CDR3 spans 13 amino acids. The germline V gene has CDR1 SGHVS and CDR2 FNYEAQ. The CDR3 DNA reads TGTGCCAGCAGCTTGGGACTAGCCAATGAGCAGTTCTTC. It codes for CASSLGLANEQFF.

The rearrangement uses TRBV11-2 and TRBJ2-2; 11 positions match TRBD1. J was trimmed by 6 bases and V by 2 bases; bases with no gene match: 8. Germline loops: CDR1 SGHAT, CDR2 FQNNGV. The CDR3 is 17 amino acids. CDR3 sequence: CASSLISGTGGPGELFF. CDR3 bases: TGTGCCAGCAGCTTAATTAGTGGGACAGGGGGACCCGGGGAGCTGTTTTTT.

The chain uses TRBV28 and TRBJ2-2, with TRBD1 matching 8 bases. Germline assignment: CDR1 MDHEN and CDR2 SYDVKM. J gave up 1 base and V 3 bases, and 4 bases lay outside the gene matches. This CDR3 comprises 16 residues. CDR3 coding DNA: TGTGCCAGCAGTTTTTGGGGACAGGAGAACACCGGGGAGCTGTTTTTT. Protein product: CASSFWGQENTGELFF.

The chain recombines TRBV3-1 (or the pseudogene TRBV3-2) with TRBJ1-3; no clear D gene. The CDR3 loop spans 15 amino acids. Between the trimmed V and J ends, which lost 1 base and 2 bases, there was a span of 9 bases. Germline V CDR1 and CDR2: LGHDT, YNNKEL (reference sequence). DNA of the CDR3: TGTGCCAGCAGCCAAGTCGTACTCGCTGGAAACACCATATATTTT. Protein product: CASSQVVLAGNTIYF.

The rearrangement uses TRBV19 and TRBJ1-1, with TRBD1 identical over 9 bases. With 5 bases clipped from V and 3 bases from J, the junction kept 4 bases outside the gene matches. Germline loops: CDR1 LNHDA, CDR2 SQIVND (reference sequence). The CDR3 covers 14 residues. The chain's CDR3 is CASSLQGAHTEAFF. The CDR3 region has the DNA TGTGCCAGTAGTTTACAGGGGGCGCACACTGAAGCTTTCTTT. The whole variable domain, remainder taken from reference TRBV19 and TRBJ1-1, is DGGITQSPKYLFRKEGQNVTLSCEQNLNHDAMYWYRQDPGQGLRLIYYSQIVNDFQKGDIAEGYSVSREKKESFPLTVTSAQKNPTAFYLCASSLQGAHTEAFFGQGTRLTVV.

V usage is TRBV6-4 and J usage is TRBJ2-5; 12 bases align to TRBD1. Losses at the gene ends were 6 bases for V and 2 bases for J; bases not matched to a gene: 1. This CDR3 has 14 amino acids. Germline V CDR1 and CDR2: MRHNA, SNTAGT. The chain's CDR3 is CASRGQGAQETQYF. The CDR3 nucleotides are TGTGCCAGCAGGGGACAGGGGGCACAAGAGACCCAGTACTTC.

This clone was counted once. The V gene is TRBV5-6, the J gene TRBJ1-5; D call uncertain. Trimming cost V 1 base and J 3 bases, with 5 bases left between them. The CDR3 is made up of 13 amino acids. Germline CDR1 and CDR2: SGHDT and YYEEEE. CDR3 coding DNA: TGTGCCAGCAGCTTGCGGTTCAATCAGCCCCAGCATTTT. The encoded protein is CASSLRFNQPQHF.

This chain connects TRBV21-1 to TRBJ2-7; the tabulated D call, TRBD2, remains unverified against the DNA. TRBV21-1 is given as a pseudogene. The CDR3 is 16 amino acids. DNA for the CDR3: TGTGCCAGCAGCAAAGGGGGACTTAGCGGGAGTAATGAGCAGTACTTC. Protein sequence: CASSKGGLSGSNEQYF.

The V and J genes are TRBV14 and TRBJ2-7; TRBD2 might be the D (5 bases). The germline V gene has CDR1 SGHDN and CDR2 FVKESK. The V gene lost 2 bases and the J gene lost 0 bases, with 11 bases spanning the gap. The CDR3 has 15 amino acids. CDR3 DNA sequence: TGTGCCAGCAGCCAATCGGACTCTTTCTCCTACGAGCAGTACTTC. Amino acids: CASSQSDSFSYEQYF.

This clone has just a few counts. The junction and the germline gene differ at one end; a read error may be behind it. This chain joins TRBV4-1 and TRBJ2-2, with 8 bases that match TRBD2. The germline gives CDR1 MGHRA, CDR2 YSYEKL. The CDR3 is made up of 15 amino acids. The chain's CDR3 is CARSLSGGGPGELFF. The DNA for the CDR3 is TGCGCCCGCAGCCTGTCCGGGGGGGGGCCCGGGGAGCTGTTTTTT.